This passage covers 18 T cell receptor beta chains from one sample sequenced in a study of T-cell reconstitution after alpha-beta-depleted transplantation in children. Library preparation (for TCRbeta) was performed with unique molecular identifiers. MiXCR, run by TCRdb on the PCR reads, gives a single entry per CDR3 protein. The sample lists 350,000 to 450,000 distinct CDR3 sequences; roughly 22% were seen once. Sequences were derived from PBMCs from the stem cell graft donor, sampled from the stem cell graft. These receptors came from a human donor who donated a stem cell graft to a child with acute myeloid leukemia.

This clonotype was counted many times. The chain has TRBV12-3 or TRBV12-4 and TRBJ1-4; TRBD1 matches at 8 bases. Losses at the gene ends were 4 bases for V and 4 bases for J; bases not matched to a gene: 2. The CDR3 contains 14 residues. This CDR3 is CASSSGQGNEKLFF. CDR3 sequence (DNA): TGTGCCAGCAGTTCCGGACAGGGTAATGAAAAACTGTTTTTT.

CDR3 nucleotide sequence: TGTGCCAGCAGCTCTAGCGGGAGTTCATGGGAGCAGTTCTTC. Residues: CASSSSGSSWEQFF. This sequence joins TRBV7-9 and TRBJ2-1; 10 nucleotides line up with TRBD2. V dropped 4 bases and J dropped 10; count of bases not matched to a gene: 7. The CDR3 is 14 amino acids. CDR1 and CDR2 (germline): SEHNR, FQNEAQ (reference sequence).

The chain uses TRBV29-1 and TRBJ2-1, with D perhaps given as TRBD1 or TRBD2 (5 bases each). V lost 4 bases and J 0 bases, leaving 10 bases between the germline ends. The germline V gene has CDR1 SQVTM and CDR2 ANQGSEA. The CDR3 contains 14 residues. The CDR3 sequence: CSVAGRNSYNEQFF. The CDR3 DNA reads TGCAGCGTTGCGGGACGTAACTCCTACAATGAGCAGTTCTTC.

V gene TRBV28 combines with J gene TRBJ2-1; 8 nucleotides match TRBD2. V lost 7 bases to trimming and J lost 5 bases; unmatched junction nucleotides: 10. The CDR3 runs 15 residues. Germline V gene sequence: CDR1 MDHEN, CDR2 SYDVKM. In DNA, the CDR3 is TGTGCCAGCAACTTAGGCGGGAGGCCCCACAATGAGCAGTTCTTC. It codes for CASNLGGRPHNEQFF. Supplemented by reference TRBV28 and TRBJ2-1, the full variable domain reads DVKVTQSSRYLVKRTGEKVFLECVQDMDHENMFWYRQDPGLGLRLIYFSYDVKMKEKGDIPEGYSVSREKKERFSLILESASTNQTSMYLCASNLGGRPHNEQFFGPGTRLTVL.

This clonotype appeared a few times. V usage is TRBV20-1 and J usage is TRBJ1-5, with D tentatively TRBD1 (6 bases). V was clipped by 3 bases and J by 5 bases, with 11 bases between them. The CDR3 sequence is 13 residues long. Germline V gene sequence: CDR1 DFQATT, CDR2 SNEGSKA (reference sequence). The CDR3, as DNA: TGCAGTGCTAGTAACAGGGTCGATCAGCCCCAGCATTTT. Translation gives CSASNRVDQPQHF.

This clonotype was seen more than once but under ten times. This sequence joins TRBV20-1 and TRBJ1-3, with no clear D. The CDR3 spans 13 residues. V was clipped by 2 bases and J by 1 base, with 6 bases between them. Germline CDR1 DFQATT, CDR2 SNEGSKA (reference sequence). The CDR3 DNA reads TGCAGTGCTAGACCAGAATCTGGAAACACCATATATTTT. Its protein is CSARPESGNTIYF.

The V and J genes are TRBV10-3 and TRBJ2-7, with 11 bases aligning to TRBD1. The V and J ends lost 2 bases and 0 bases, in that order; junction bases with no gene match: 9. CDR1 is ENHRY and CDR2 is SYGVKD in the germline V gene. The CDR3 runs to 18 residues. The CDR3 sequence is CAISEKTPGTGGSYEQYF. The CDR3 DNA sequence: TGTGCCATCAGTGAGAAGACCCCCGGGACAGGGGGCTCCTACGAGCAGTACTTC.

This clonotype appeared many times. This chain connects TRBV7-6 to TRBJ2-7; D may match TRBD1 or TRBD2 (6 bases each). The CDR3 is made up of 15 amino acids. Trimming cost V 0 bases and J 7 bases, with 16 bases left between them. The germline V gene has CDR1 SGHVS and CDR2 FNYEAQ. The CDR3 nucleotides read TGTGCCAGCAGCTTAGCACGTAGGGGGGCTTGGGAGCAGTACTTC. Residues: CASSLARRGAWEQYF.

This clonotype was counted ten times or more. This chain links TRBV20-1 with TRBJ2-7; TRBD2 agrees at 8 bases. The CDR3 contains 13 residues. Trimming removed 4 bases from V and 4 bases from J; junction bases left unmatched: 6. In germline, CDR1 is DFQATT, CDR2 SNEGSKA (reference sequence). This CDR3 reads CSATFGGRYEQYF. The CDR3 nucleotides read TGCAGTGCTACGTTTGGCGGGAGGTACGAGCAGTACTTC.

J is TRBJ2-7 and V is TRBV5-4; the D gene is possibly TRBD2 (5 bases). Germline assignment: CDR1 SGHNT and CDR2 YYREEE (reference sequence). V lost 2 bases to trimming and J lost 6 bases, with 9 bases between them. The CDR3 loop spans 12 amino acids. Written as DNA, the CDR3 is TGTGCCAGCAGCTTTTTAGCGATCGAGCAGTACTTC. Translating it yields CASSFLAIEQYF.

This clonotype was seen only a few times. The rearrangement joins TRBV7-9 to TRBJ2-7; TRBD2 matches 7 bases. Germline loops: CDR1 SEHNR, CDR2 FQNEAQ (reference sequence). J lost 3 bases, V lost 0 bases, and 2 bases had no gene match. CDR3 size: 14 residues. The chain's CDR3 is CASSLAGTIYEQYF. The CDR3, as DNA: TGTGCCAGCAGCTTAGCTGGGACTATCTACGAGCAGTACTTC.

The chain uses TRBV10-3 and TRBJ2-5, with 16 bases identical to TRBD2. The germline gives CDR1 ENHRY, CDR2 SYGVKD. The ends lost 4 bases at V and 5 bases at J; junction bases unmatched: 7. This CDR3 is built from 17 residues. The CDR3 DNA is TGTGCCATCAGTGGCGGGACTAGCGGGAGGGCCGCGGAGACCCAGTACTTC. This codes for CAISGGTSGRAAETQYF.

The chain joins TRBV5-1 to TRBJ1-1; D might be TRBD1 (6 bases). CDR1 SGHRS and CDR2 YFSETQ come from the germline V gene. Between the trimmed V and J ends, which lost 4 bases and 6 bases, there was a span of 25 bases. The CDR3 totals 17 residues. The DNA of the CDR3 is TGCGCCAGCAGCCTAAGGACAGCATCTGGTCAAGTGGCTGAAGCTTTCTTT. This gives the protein CASSLRTASGQVAEAFF.

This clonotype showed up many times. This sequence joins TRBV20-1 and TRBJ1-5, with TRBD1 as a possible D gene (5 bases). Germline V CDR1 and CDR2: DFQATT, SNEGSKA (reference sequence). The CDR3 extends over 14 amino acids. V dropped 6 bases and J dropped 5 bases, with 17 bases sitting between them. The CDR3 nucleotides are TGCAGTGCCCCAAACGGGCAGGGACATCAGCCCCAGCATTTT. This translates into CSAPNGQGHQPQHF.

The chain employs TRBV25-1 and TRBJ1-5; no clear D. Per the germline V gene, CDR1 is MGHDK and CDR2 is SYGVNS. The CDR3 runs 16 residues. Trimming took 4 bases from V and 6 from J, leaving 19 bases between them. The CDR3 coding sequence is TGTGCCAGCAGTGCGGGTCGATCAGAAGTGGTTCAGCCCCAGCATTTT. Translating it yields CASSAGRSEVVQPQHF.

The CDR3 DNA follows: TGCAGTGTCACTTATCAGGGGTCAGATACGCAGTATTTT. As protein: CSVTYQGSDTQYF. V usage is TRBV20-1 and J usage is TRBJ2-3, with D possibly TRBD1 on 6 matching bases. Trimming took off 7 bases at V and 4 bases at J, with 15 bases between the two ends. There are 13 residues in the CDR3. Germline assignment: CDR1 DFQATT and CDR2 SNEGSKA (reference sequence).

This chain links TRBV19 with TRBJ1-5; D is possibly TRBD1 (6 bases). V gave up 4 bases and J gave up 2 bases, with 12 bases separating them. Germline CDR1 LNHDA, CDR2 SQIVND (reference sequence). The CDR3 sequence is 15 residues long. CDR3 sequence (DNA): TGTGCCAGTAGTACCTTTCGACAGGGCAATCAGCCCCAGCATTTT. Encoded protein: CASSTFRQGNQPQHF.

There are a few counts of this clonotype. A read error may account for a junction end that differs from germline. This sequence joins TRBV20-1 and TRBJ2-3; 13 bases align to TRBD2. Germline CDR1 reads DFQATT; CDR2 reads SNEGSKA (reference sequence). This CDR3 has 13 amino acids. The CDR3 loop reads CSTSGRAPDTQYF. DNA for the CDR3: TGCAGTACTAGCGGGAGGGCCCCTGATACGCAGTATTTT.